This T cell receptor (beta chain) comes out of a study of blood T cells in healthy people across ages. The wider study: When template switching was applied, about one barcoded beta molecule was captured per two T cells.

The CDR3 loop spans 14 amino acids. A J-beta primer mix and a sample-barcoded 5' primer were used in a second PCR of about 7 to 12 cycles. TCRdb analysed the 5' RACE reads with MiXCR anew, one entry per CDR3 protein. The sample has 780,000 or so distinct CDR3 sequences; 53% are singletons. This TCR was recovered from a man aged 80 or over in good health. Sample: blood. This rearrangement joins TRBV21-1 to TRBJ1-2. TRBV21-1 is an annotated pseudogene. The CDR3: CASSKGGITYGYTF. The CDR3 nucleotides read TGTGCCAGCAGCAAAGGTGGCATAACCTATGGCTACACCTTC.